Listed below are T cell receptor beta chains from one sample, sequenced in a study of T cells in localized non-small cell lung cancer. Clones were read by immunoSEQ multiplex PCR, and TCRdb kept only the in-frame ones, dropping some. The sample yields tens of thousands of clones, 92% seen once. Sample: peripheral blood, taken before any cancer treatment. The receptors here all came from a female donor aged 60 or older with stage I lung adenocarcinoma. Each CDR3 is given with its conserved first and last residue. A D gene is named only where the DNA matches it firmly. Clone sizes are given selectively: once, few, many, or a class where the clone is expanded.

v_call	d_call	clone_size	j_call	cdr3_nt	cdr3_aa
TRBV11-2	-	-	TRBJ2-1	TGTGCCAGCAGCTTTACCCACATCTCCTACAATGAGCAGTTCTTC	CASSFTHISYNEQFF
TRBV7-2	-	-	TRBJ1-4	TGTGCCAGCAGCTTAGCCGTGGCAGCATTTGAAAAACTGTTTTTT	CASSLAVAAFEKLFF
TRBV6-1	-	-	TRBJ2-5	TGTGCCAGCGGAACCATCGGGGAGACCCAGTACTTC	CASGTIGETQYF
TRBV30	-	-	TRBJ2-7	TGTGCCTGGAGTGTAAAGGGTCCGTTCTTAGCCTACGAGCAGTACTTC	CAWSVKGPFLAYEQYF
TRBV4-3	TRBD1	-	TRBJ1-6	TGCGCCAGCAGCCACATGGGACAGGGTAAAGTTAATTCACCCCTCCACTTT	CASSHMGQGKVNSPLHF
TRBV2	-	-	TRBJ1-1	TGTGCCAGCAGCCTAACCGACAGGATTTACACTGAAGCTTTCTTT	CASSLTDRIYTEAFF
TRBV6-5	-	-	TRBJ1-2	TGTGCCAGCAGCGACGGGGGGCCCTATGGCTACACCTTC	CASSDGGPYGYTF
TRBV4-1	-	-	TRBJ1-5	TGCGCCAGCAGCCAAGATTTTGGGCAGATAAATCAGCCCCAGCATTTT	CASSQDFGQINQPQHF
TRBV6-5	-	-	TRBJ2-2	TGTGCCAGCAGTTACTGGGCGGACACCGGGGAGCTGTTTTTT	CASSYWADTGELFF
TRBV5-1	-	-	TRBJ2-6	TGCGCCAGCAGCTTGGCAGGGGAAAGGGCCAACGTCCTGACTTTC	CASSLAGERANVLTF
TRBV25-1	-	-	TRBJ1-1	TGTGCCAGCAGTGAATATCCCTTGAACACTGAAGCTTTCTTT	CASSEYPLNTEAFF
TRBV11-3	TRBD1	-	TRBJ2-2	TGTGCCAGCAGCTTAGATGCGGGACAGGGAAGGAGCGGGGAGCTGTTTTTT	CASSLDAGQGRSGELFF
TRBV14	-	-	TRBJ1-1	TGTGCCAGCAGCCCCCTCTTCTTTACAGTGAACACTGAAGCTTTCTTT	CASSPLFFTVNTEAFF
TRBV9	TRBD1	-	TRBJ1-2	TGTGCCAGCAACCGGAATGGGGACAGATATGGCTACACCTTC	CASNRNGDRYGYTF
TRBV7-9	-	-	TRBJ2-7	TGTGCCAGCAGCCGTACGAAGCCCGGGACAATGAACTACGAGCAGTACTTC	CASSRTKPGTMNYEQYF
TRBV6-1	-	-	TRBJ1-2	TGTGCCAGCAGTACAGGGTTAGCTAACTATGGCTACACCTTC	CASSTGLANYGYTF
TRBV30	-	-	TRBJ2-5	TGTGCCTGGAGTGTTTCCCTCACGATGGGGGCGAAGGGGGAGACCCAGTACTTC	CAWSVSLTMGAKGETQYF
TRBV7-2	-	-	TRBJ1-6	TGTGCCAGCAGCGCCCGCCCTAATTCACCCCTCCACTTT	CASSARPNSPLHF
TRBV10-3	-	few	TRBJ1-2	TGTGCCTCATACGGCGGGTCCCGTGGCTACACCTTC	CASYGGSRGYTF
TRBV27	-	-	TRBJ1-6	TGTGCCAGCAGTTCGGAGGGTAATTCACCCCTCCACTTT	CASSSEGNSPLHF
TRBV19	-	-	TRBJ1-1	TGTGCCAGTAGGGTGGCCGGGAACACTGAAGCTTTCTTT	CASRVAGNTEAFF
TRBV5-4	-	-	TRBJ2-3	TGTGCCAGCAGCTTGGGGGGGGGCCTCAGAGATACGCAGTATTTT	CASSLGGGLRDTQYF
TRBV5-1	TRBD1	once	TRBJ2-2	TGCGCCAGCTCCGGGACAGGGACCACCGGGGAGCTGTTTTTT	CASSGTGTTGELFF
TRBV28	-	-	TRBJ1-3	TGTGCCAGCAGTCAGCCGGGACCAGGAAACACCATATATTTT	CASSQPGPGNTIYF
TRBV5-6	-	few	TRBJ2-7	TGTGCCAGCAGCCTACAGGGACACGAGCAGTACTTC	CASSLQGHEQYF
TRBV7-2	TRBD2	-	TRBJ2-7	TGTGCCAGCAGCCCAGCGGGGGGAAACTACGAGCAGTACTTC	CASSPAGGNYEQYF
TRBV11-2	-	-	TRBJ1-5	TGTGCCAGCAGTCAAACGGGACATAGGGATCAGCCCCAGCATTTT	CASSQTGHRDQPQHF
TRBV19	TRBD2	-	TRBJ2-4	TGTGCCAGTAGTGTGACTAGCGGGGCAGCCAAAAACATTCAGTACTTC	CASSVTSGAAKNIQYF